These 21 T cell receptor beta chains share one sample of origin, sequenced in a study of blood T cells in healthy people across ages. Primed by a sample-barcoded 5' primer and a J-beta primer mix, a second PCR proceeded for 7 to 11 cycles. MiXCR, applied by TCRdb to the 5' RACE reads, yields one record per CDR3 protein. Here the sample spans around 1,800,000 distinct CDR3 sequences, around 40% being singletons. Sequencing used blood. The receptors come from a human donor in good health.

The chain has TRBV18 and TRBJ2-2; 9 positions match TRBD1. Trimming cost V 0 bases and J 3 bases; bases outside gene matches: 2. The CDR3 runs 16 residues. Per germline, CDR1 KGHSH and CDR2 LQKENI. The CDR3 sequence: CASSPPGTGYTGELFF. DNA for the CDR3: TGTGCCAGCTCACCACCTGGGACAGGGTACACCGGGGAGCTGTTTTTT.

The rearrangement links TRBV7-9 to TRBJ1-1, with 7 bases aligning to TRBD1. The CDR3 is made up of 13 amino acids. From germline, CDR1 is SEHNR and CDR2 FQNEAQ (reference sequence). V was pared by 5 bases and J by 4 bases, with 4 bases of the junction left unmatched. The chain's CDR3 is CASSAGTATEAFF. In DNA form, the CDR3 reads TGTGCCAGCAGCGCCGGGACAGCCACTGAAGCTTTCTTT.

This sequence joins TRBV20-1 and TRBJ2-1; D unclear. V shed 4 bases and J shed 10 bases, with 11 bases lying between them. The germline CDR1 and CDR2 sequences are DFQATT and SNEGSKA (reference sequence). CDR3 length: 11 residues. This chain's CDR3 is CSANRQLEQFF. CDR3 nucleotides: TGCAGTGCTAATCGGCAACTCGAGCAGTTCTTC.

This chain connects TRBV20-1 to TRBJ2-1; D call uncertain. The germline gives CDR1 DFQATT, CDR2 SNEGSKA (reference sequence). V dropped 1 base and J dropped 3 bases, with 7 bases sitting between them. The CDR3 has 13 amino acids. The CDR3 region is CSARAGRYNEQFF. CDR3 coding DNA: TGCAGTGCTAGAGCGGGCCGCTACAATGAGCAGTTCTTC.

This sequence joins TRBV6-2 or TRBV6-3 and TRBJ1-6; no clear D. The V and J ends lost 11 bases and 0 bases respectively, with 20 bases between them. The CDR3 runs to 17 residues. CDR1 is MNHEY and CDR2 is SVGEGT in the germline V gene. CDR3 residues: CASNGVAGGSYNSPLHF. The CDR3 DNA is TGTGCCTCCAACGGGGTAGCCGGAGGCTCCTATAATTCACCCCTCCACTTT.

The V call is TRBV19, the J call TRBJ1-4; the match to TRBD1 covers 9 bases. V gave up 8 bases and J gave up 6 bases; unmatched junction bases: 10. Germline V gene data show CDR1 as LNHDA and CDR2 as SQIVND (reference sequence). There are 15 residues in the CDR3. CDR3: CASGTGGDGDEKLFF. The CDR3 DNA reads TGTGCCAGTGGAACAGGGGGCGACGGGGATGAAAAACTGTTTTTT.

The chain carries TRBV7-2 and TRBJ2-3; D is uncertain. The CDR3 is made up of 15 amino acids. Trimming took off 3 bases at V and 2 bases at J, with 12 bases between the two ends. Germline CDR1 is SGHTA and CDR2 is FQGNSA. CDR3 sequence: CASSLSVQPTDTQYF. The DNA for the CDR3 is TGTGCCAGCAGCTTGTCAGTACAGCCCACAGATACGCAGTATTTT. Looking up the rest from reference TRBV7-2 and TRBJ2-3 gives the full variable domain: GAGVSQSPSNKVTEKGKDVELRCDPISGHTALYWYRQSLGQGLEFLIYFQGNSAPDKSGLPSDRFSAERTGGSVSTLTIQRTQQEDSAVYLCASSLSVQPTDTQYFGPGTRLTVL.

The V call is TRBV12-3 or TRBV12-4, the J call TRBJ1-1; no definite D call. V lost 0 bases to trimming and J lost 0 bases, with 11 bases between them. The CDR3 loop spans 16 amino acids. The CDR3 sequence is CASSLALADMNTEAFF. CDR3 DNA: TGTGCCAGCAGTTTAGCGCTAGCAGATATGAACACTGAAGCTTTCTTT.

With regard to this clonotype: An end of the junction differs from the germline gene, which may be a read error. The chain employs TRBV10-3 and TRBJ2-3; D may be TRBD1 (6 bases). The CDR3 runs 13 residues. The germline V gene encodes CDR1 ENHRY and CDR2 SYGVKD. CDR3 sequence: CAISDGQPDTRYF. CDR3 coding DNA: TGTGCCATCAGTGACGGACAGCCAGATACGCGGTATTTT.

The rearrangement joins TRBV7-9 to TRBJ1-4; D is uncertain. This CDR3 has 14 amino acids. With 2 bases removed from V and 9 bases from J, the gap between germline ends came to 13 bases. Germline loops: CDR1 SEHNR, CDR2 FQNEAQ (reference sequence). Here the CDR3 reads CASSLNAAIQKLFF. The CDR3 DNA sequence: TGTGCCAGCAGCTTAAACGCCGCCATTCAAAAACTGTTTTTT.

The chain links TRBV28 to TRBJ1-1; D is uncertain. Between the trimmed V and J ends, which lost 5 bases and 2 bases, there was a span of 12 bases. CDR1 is MDHEN, CDR2 SYDVKM, per germline. The CDR3 extends over 14 amino acids. This CDR3 is CASSGYSINTEAFF. In nucleotides, the CDR3 is TGTGCCAGCAGTGGATATTCGATCAACACTGAAGCTTTCTTT.

V gene TRBV5-1 combines with J gene TRBJ2-1; D is perhaps TRBD1 or TRBD2 (6 bases each). The V gene's germline CDR1 is SGHRS and CDR2 YFSETQ. CDR3 length: 16 residues. V was clipped by 0 bases and J by 1 base, with 11 bases between them. CDR3 nucleotides: TGCGCCAGCAGCTTGGTGTGGGGGGCTTCCTACAATGAGCAGTTCTTC. Translation gives CASSLVWGASYNEQFF.

This clonotype was seen more than once but under ten times. The gene calls are TRBV11-2 and TRBJ2-5, with 13 bases identical to TRBD2. Germline trimming cut 7 bases from V and 5 bases from J; bases unmatched to any gene: 4. In germline, CDR1 is SGHAT, CDR2 FQNNGV. This CDR3 is 14 amino acids long. CDR3 residues: CASKLTSGGETQYF. CDR3 sequence (DNA): TGTGCCAGCAAGTTGACTAGCGGGGGGGAGACCCAGTACTTC.

V gene TRBV4-3 combines with J gene TRBJ2-3; D is possibly TRBD2 (6 bases). CDR3 size: 16 residues. V lost 4 bases and J lost 1, with 15 bases in between. The V gene's germline CDR1 is LGHNA and CDR2 YSLEER. CDR3 bases: TGCGCCAGCAGCCGGAGGACTACTTGGGGCACAGATACGCAGTATTTT. The encoded protein is CASSRRTTWGTDTQYF.

The rearrangement uses TRBV9 and TRBJ2-1; 10 bases align to TRBD2. J was trimmed by 2 bases and V by 3 bases; bases with no gene match: 5. CDR3 size: 16 residues. Germline values: CDR1 SGDLS, CDR2 YYNGEE. The CDR3 spells CASSADTSGAYNEQFF. The CDR3 nucleotides read TGTGCCAGCAGCGCTGATACTAGCGGGGCCTACAATGAGCAGTTCTTC.

The count of this clonotype is one. This chain connects TRBV2 to TRBJ2-2, with D possibly TRBD2 on 5 matching bases. The CDR3 is 13 residues long. In germline, CDR1 is SNHLY, CDR2 FYNNEI. V was cut by 8 bases and J by 7 bases, with 14 bases left in between. The CDR3 sequence: CASEGGSSGELFF. In DNA, the CDR3 is TGTGCCAGCGAGGGTGGGTCCAGCGGGGAGCTGTTTTTT.

The chain uses TRBV29-1 and TRBJ1-2, with 9 bases aligning to TRBD1. The germline V gene encodes CDR1 SQVTM and CDR2 ANQGSEA. J was trimmed by 8 bases and V by 6 bases; bases with no gene match: 7. This CDR3 contains 12 residues. Written as DNA, the CDR3 is TGCAGCGTGGGACAGGGTTCTCGGGGCTACACCTTC. This translates into CSVGQGSRGYTF.

The chain carries TRBV30 and TRBJ2-3, with D possibly called TRBD1 or TRBD2 (5 bases each). The V end lost 0 bases, the J end lost 2 bases, and 15 bases lay between the germline ends. Germline V gene sequence: CDR1 GTSNPN, CDR2 SVGIG (reference sequence). The CDR3 runs 16 residues. CDR3 sequence (DNA): TGTGCCTGGAGTGTCCTGGAGATGGGGACCACAGATACGCAGTATTTT. Its translation is CAWSVLEMGTTDTQYF.

This clonotype has only a few counts. The J gene is TRBJ2-7, the V gene TRBV7-8; TRBD1 aligns across 7 bases. The germline gives CDR1 SGHVS, CDR2 FQNEAQ. This CDR3 comprises 17 residues. The V gene end was trimmed by 3 bases and the J gene end by 0 bases; junction bases not matched to a gene: 11. For the CDR3, the DNA is TGTGCCAGCAGCTTGGGACAGACCCGGACATTCTCCTACGAGCAGTACTTC. It translates to CASSLGQTRTFSYEQYF.

This chain uses TRBV7-9 with TRBJ1-5; 7 bases agree with TRBD1. CDR3 size: 18 residues. The V gene end was trimmed by 3 bases and the J gene end by 4 bases; junction bases not matched to a gene: 15. In germline, CDR1 is SEHNR, CDR2 FQNEAQ (reference sequence). The CDR3 loop is CASSFRFGPGQLNQPQHF. The CDR3 coding sequence is TGTGCCAGCAGCTTTCGCTTTGGCCCGGGACAGTTAAATCAGCCCCAGCATTTT. Looking up the rest from reference TRBV7-9 and TRBJ1-5 gives the full variable domain: DTGVSQNPRHKITKRGQNVTFRCDPISEHNRLYWYRQTLGQGPEFLTYFQNEAQLEKSRLLSDRFSAERPKGSFSTLEIQRTEQGDSAMYLCASSFRFGPGQLNQPQHFGDGTRLSIL.

This clonotype was detected once. The genes are TRBV18 and TRBJ1-1; 7 nucleotides align to TRBD1. Germline-derived CDR1 and CDR2 are KGHSH and LQKENI. This CDR3 spans 15 amino acids. V lost 3 bases to trimming and J lost 6 bases; unmatched junction nucleotides: 10. CDR3: CASSPSGGRTAEAFF. The CDR3 region has the DNA TGTGCCAGCTCACCCTCAGGGGGAAGGACAGCTGAAGCTTTCTTT.